The 23 T cell receptor beta chains listed next were all sequenced from one sample in a study of identical twins. TCRdb re-analysed the 5' RACE reads in MiXCR, keeping a single row per CDR3 protein. The sample includes 350,000 or so distinct CDR3 sequences, over 9% of them seen just once. Separately, the same data were catalogued under a study of yellow fever vaccine responses in identical twins.

Sequenced: CD8+ T cells sorted from blood. These receptors were collected from a woman between 18 and 29 years old in good health.

There are a few counts of this clonotype. This chain uses TRBV4-1 with TRBJ1-1; D unclear. The CDR3 length is 16 residues. Trimming took off 1 base at V and 7 bases at J, with 19 bases between the two ends. Germline assignment: CDR1 MGHRA and CDR2 YSYEKL. The CDR3 loop is CASSQVGRRPTLEAFF. The CDR3 DNA reads as TGCGCCAGCAGCCAAGTCGGTAGGAGGCCTACCCTTGAAGCTTTCTTT.

This clonotype was seen a handful of times. V usage is TRBV2 and J usage is TRBJ2-1; tentatively, D is TRBD2 (7 bases). The V end was cut by 4 bases, the J end by 8 bases, with 18 bases between. This CDR3 region has 15 residues. Germline values: CDR1 SNHLY, CDR2 FYNNEI. The CDR3 spells CASSGSGSGGYEQFF. CDR3 DNA sequence: TGTGCCAGCAGTGGTAGCGGGTCCGGGGGCTATGAGCAGTTCTTC.

This clonotype was observed many times. The rearrangement links TRBV28 to TRBJ1-4, with D unresolved. CDR3 length: 16 residues. V lost 3 bases to trimming and J lost 0 bases, with 11 bases between them. The germline gives CDR1 MDHEN, CDR2 SYDVKM. CDR3 loop: CASSFPFDSTNEKLFF. In DNA, the CDR3 is TGTGCCAGCAGTTTTCCATTCGATTCAACTAATGAAAAACTGTTTTTT.

This clonotype was found a few times. The rearrangement links TRBV7-8 to TRBJ1-5, with 8 bases that match TRBD1. Per germline, CDR1 SGHVS and CDR2 FQNEAQ. The CDR3 spans 15 residues. V gave up 5 bases and J gave up 1 base; unmatched junction bases: 4. This CDR3 is CASSGTGASNQPQHF. For the CDR3, the DNA is TGTGCCAGCAGCGGGACAGGTGCCAGCAATCAGCCCCAGCATTTT.

The chain joins TRBV5-6 to TRBJ2-7, with D maybe TRBD2 (6 bases). The CDR3 length is 15 residues. Trimming took 4 bases from V and 6 from J, leaving 20 bases between them. Germline V gene lookup returns CDR1 SGHDT and CDR2 YYEEEE. The CDR3 region is CASSPGLPPSGEQYV. CDR3 in DNA: TGTGCCAGCAGCCCGGGACTCCCTCCCTCGGGCGAGCAGTACGTC.

This clonotype was seen a handful of times. This chain connects TRBV9 to TRBJ1-2; TRBD1 matches at 8 bases. CDR1 is SGDLS and CDR2 is YYNGEE in the germline V gene. This CDR3 has 17 residues. With V trimmed by 0 bases and J by 7 bases, 14 bases remained unmatched. CDR3 in DNA: TGTGCCAGCAGCGTAGCTCGAGGGACCTCAGGGGGCGGTGGCTACACCTTC. Residues: CASSVARGTSGGGGYTF. The full variable domain, with the rest looked up from reference TRBV9 and TRBJ1-2, is DSGVTQTPKHLITATGQRVTLRCSPRSGDLSVYWYQQSLDQGLQFLIQYYNGEERAKGNILERFSAQQFPDLHSELNLSSLELGDSALYFCASSVARGTSGGGGYTFGSGTRLTVV.

In this sample, this clonotype turned up many times. V gene TRBV7-9 combines with J gene TRBJ2-3, with 13 bases matching TRBD2. The CDR3 is made up of 16 amino acids. Germline trimming cut 5 bases from V and 2 bases from J; bases unmatched to any gene: 4. Germline-derived CDR1 and CDR2 are SEHNR and FQNEAQ (reference sequence). The CDR3: CASSHGTSGDTDTQYF. CDR3 nucleotides: TGTGCCAGCAGCCACGGGACTAGCGGGGACACAGATACGCAGTATTTT.

This sequence joins TRBV28 and TRBJ2-7; the match to TRBD2 covers 10 bases. The germline CDR1 and CDR2 sequences are MDHEN and SYDVKM. The CDR3 length is 15 residues. Unmatched junction bases numbered 5, after V lost 6 bases and J lost 0 bases. Written as DNA, the CDR3 is TGTGCCAGCAGCCGACTAGCGGGCCTCTCCTACGAGCAGTACTTC. It codes for CASSRLAGLSYEQYF. Based on the CDR3 plus reference TRBV28 and TRBJ2-7, the full variable domain is DVKVTQSSRYLVKRTGEKVFLECVQDMDHENMFWYRQDPGLGLRLIYFSYDVKMKEKGDIPEGYSVSREKKERFSLILESASTNQTSMYLCASSRLAGLSYEQYFGPGTRLTVT.

The chain uses TRBV13 and TRBJ2-7, with 7 positions matching TRBD2. The CDR3 has 15 amino acids. CDR1 is PRHDT and CDR2 is FYEKMQ in the germline V gene (reference sequence). The V segment lost 0 bases and the J segment 3 bases; nucleotides outside the gene matches: 5. The CDR3 spells CASSLGGGGNYEQYV. The CDR3 region has the DNA TGTGCCAGCAGCTTAGGAGGCGGGGGTAACTACGAGCAGTACGTC.

This clonotype was recorded a few times. This sequence joins TRBV29-1 and TRBJ2-2; D not resolved. The V gene's germline CDR1 is SQVTM and CDR2 ANQGSEA. The CDR3 loop spans 13 amino acids. The germline V and J ends were trimmed by 2 bases and 2 bases, with 6 bases remaining between them. The CDR3 is CSVESRNTGELFF. The DNA for the CDR3 is TGCAGCGTTGAAAGCAGAAACACCGGGGAGCTGTTTTTT.

This clonotype was seen more than once but under ten times. The chain carries TRBV6-6 and TRBJ2-1; D gene unclear. The CDR3 has 13 residues. V was clipped by 0 bases and J by 4 bases, with 4 bases between them. Germline assignment: CDR1 MNHNY and CDR2 SVGAGI (reference sequence). The CDR3 nucleotides read TGTGCCAGCAGTTACTCGCTTTACAATGAGCAGTTCTTC. Translated, it gives CASSYSLYNEQFF.

This clonotype was recorded only once. The J gene is TRBJ2-1, the V gene TRBV28; 11 bases match TRBD1. The germline CDR1 and CDR2 sequences are MDHEN and SYDVKM. The CDR3 has 16 amino acids. The trim removed 3 bases at V and 6 bases at J, leaving 7 bases unmatched. The CDR3 DNA sequence: TGTGCCAGCAGTTTTTTATACGGGACAGGGGGCAATGAGCAGTTCTTC. Its translation is CASSFLYGTGGNEQFF.

The rearrangement uses TRBV4-1 and TRBJ1-6; D is undetermined. The germline V and J ends were trimmed by 2 bases and 5 bases, with 7 bases remaining between them. The germline V gene has CDR1 MGHRA and CDR2 YSYEKL. CDR3 length: 14 residues. DNA of the CDR3: TGCGCCAGCAGCCAAAATCAGGATAATTCACCCCTCCACTTT. Its protein is CASSQNQDNSPLHF.

V gene TRBV4-1 combines with J gene TRBJ1-1; TRBD1 might be the D (6 bases). V lost 4 bases, J lost 6 bases, and 15 bases lay in between. The CDR3 covers 14 residues. The germline V gene encodes CDR1 MGHRA and CDR2 YSYEKL. The CDR3 nucleotides are TGCGCCAGCAGCCTTGGAGACAGGACCCCTGAAGCTTTCTTT. This translates into CASSLGDRTPEAFF.

This clonotype was counted between two and nine times. The chain recombines TRBV4-1 with TRBJ1-2, with 9 bases identical to TRBD1. With 3 bases clipped from V and 3 bases from J, the junction kept 2 bases outside the gene matches. This CDR3 comprises 14 residues. Germline V gene lookup returns CDR1 MGHRA and CDR2 YSYEKL. This CDR3 reads CASSQDRGDYGYTF. DNA for the CDR3: TGCGCCAGCAGCCAGGACAGGGGAGACTATGGCTACACCTTC.

Ten or more counts support this clonotype. This chain uses TRBV12-3 or TRBV12-4 with TRBJ2-1, with TRBD1 matching over 8 bases. The CDR3 has 15 amino acids. The J segment lost 3 bases and the V segment lost 3 bases, leaving 4 bases of the junction unmatched. CDR3 nucleotides: TGTGCCAGCAGTTTTGGACAGGGTTTCTACAATGAGCAGTTCTTC. Its protein is CASSFGQGFYNEQFF.

This clonotype was found a few times. The chain links TRBV7-8 to TRBJ2-5; no definite D call. This CDR3 is built from 11 residues. Trimming took 4 bases from V and 5 from J, leaving 5 bases between them. CDR1 SGHVS and CDR2 FQNEAQ come from the germline V gene. The CDR3 loop is CASSSAETQYF. The CDR3, as DNA: TGTGCCAGCAGCTCCGCCGAGACCCAGTACTTC. The full variable domain, completed using reference TRBV7-8 and TRBJ2-5, is GAGVSQSPRYKVAKRGQDVALRCDPISGHVSLFWYQQALGQGPEFLTYFQNEAQLDKSGLPSDRFFAERPEGSVSTLKIQRTQQEDSAVYLCASSSAETQYFGPGTRLLVL.

This clonotype was counted only a few times. The chain joins TRBV4-1 to TRBJ1-1; the match to TRBD1 covers 9 bases. In germline, CDR1 is MGHRA, CDR2 YSYEKL. The CDR3 runs to 15 residues. J gave up 4 bases and V 5 bases, and 8 bases lay outside the gene matches. DNA of the CDR3: TGCGCCAGCAGCTCGGGACAGGGTGGGGGCACTGAAGCTTTCTTT. Its protein product is CASSSGQGGGTEAFF.

The sample holds many counts of this clonotype. The J gene is TRBJ2-1, the V gene TRBV7-9, with D uncertain. The CDR3 runs to 11 residues. V shed 5 bases and J shed 9 bases, with 8 bases lying between them. Germline assignment: CDR1 SEHNR and CDR2 FQNEAQ (reference sequence). CDR3 nucleotide sequence: TGTGCCAGCAGCCTCGACGGTGAGCAGTTCTTC. This sequence encodes CASSLDGEQFF.

The chain links TRBV7-9 to TRBJ1-6; D gene ambiguous. The V and J ends lost 5 bases and 5 bases respectively, with 10 bases between them. The CDR3 consists of 14 residues. The germline V gene encodes CDR1 SEHNR and CDR2 FQNEAQ (reference sequence). This CDR3 is CASSQGPDNSPLHF. In DNA, the CDR3 is TGTGCCAGCAGCCAAGGACCTGATAATTCACCCCTCCACTTT.

This clonotype was counted ten times or more. The V call is TRBV27, the J call TRBJ2-3; 9 positions agree with TRBD2. Trimming at V came to 6 bases and at J to 1 base, leaving 2 bases not matched to a gene. CDR1 is MNHEY and CDR2 is SMNVEV in the germline V gene (reference sequence). The CDR3 has 14 amino acids. The CDR3 DNA is TGTGCCAGCAGGCGGGGGGGGCGCACAGATACGCAGTATTTT. The encoded protein is CASRRGGRTDTQYF.

This clonotype was detected many times. The chain is built from TRBV4-2 and TRBJ1-6; D not resolved. With 4 bases removed from V and 9 bases from J, the gap between germline ends came to 10 bases. CDR1 is LGHNA and CDR2 is YNFKEQ in the germline V gene. The CDR3 spans 13 residues. For the CDR3, the DNA is TGTGCCAGCAGCCCCTCCTCGGTTTCACCCCTCCACTTT. Translated, it gives CASSPSSVSPLHF.

This clonotype appeared many times. V is TRBV3-1 and J is TRBJ2-7; no firm D call. V was trimmed by 3 bases and J by 1 base, leaving 4 bases between them. Germline V CDR1 and CDR2: LGHDT, YNNKEL (reference sequence). The CDR3 contains 12 residues. Written as DNA, the CDR3 is TGTGCCAGCAGCCACCAGTCCTACGAGCAGTACTTC. Its protein product is CASSHQSYEQYF.